The present entry profiles one T cell receptor beta chain with its context. Its antigen is not known. The data belong to a study of post-analysis software for immune sequencing data. General study points: Patients showed TRBV5-6, TRBV5-1 and TRBV20-1 among four to six TRBV segments more frequent than in controls. For normalized Chao1 diversity, multiple sclerosis patients scored significantly lower than controls did. Samples from a shared batch, those prepared together, strongly co-clustered by F measure.

Sequencing libraries made from TCR beta cDNA carried unique molecular identifiers. TCRdb reprocessed the PCR reads via MiXCR and lists one record per CDR3 protein. There are about 770,000 distinct CDR3 sequences in the sample; roughly 46% occur only once, and roughly 5% lies in the top ten. This CDR3 is built from 14 residues. The V end lost 3 bases, the J end lost 4 bases, and 12 bases lay between the germline ends. This clonotype was sampled from a girl aged 10-17 years with multiple sclerosis. Sequencing input: blood. The genes are TRBV12-3 or TRBV12-4 and TRBJ1-1; D is ambiguous. The CDR3 DNA is TGTGCCAGCAGTTTGGGGATATACGGCACTGAAGCTTTCTTT. Translated: CASSLGIYGTEAFF.